This T cell receptor beta chain stems from a study of blood T cell repertoires in COVID-19. Whole-study context: Collection of acute and convalescent COVID-19 samples took place in the United States, Italy and Spain. From T cells, B-cell-depleted T cells, or PBMCs came the material, which was cDNA or gDNA.

As originally analysed: Estimation of nucleated cell counts was performed using reference gene primer amplification. Clones were read by immunoSEQ multiplex PCR, and TCRdb kept only the in-frame ones, dropping some. The DNA gave D and trimming, while V, J and clone size come from that table. The sample consists of around 100,000 clones, roughly 87% of them appearing once. Germline trimming cut 2 bases from V and 9 bases from J; bases unmatched to any gene: 5. The CDR3 is made up of 15 amino acids. The germline gives CDR1 SGDLS, CDR2 YYNGEE. The specimen was peripheral blood. The chain joins TRBV9 to TRBJ2-1, with 13 nucleotides matching TRBD2. The TCR originated in a man aged 30 to 45 in a cohort sampled during active COVID-19. The CDR3 reads CASSVRTSGGAEQFF. In DNA form, the CDR3 reads TGTGCCAGCAGCGTGCGGACTAGCGGGGGCGCTGAGCAGTTCTTC.